Below, 15 T cell receptor beta chains from the same sample are listed, as sequenced in a study of blood T cell repertoires in COVID-19. Assay used: immunoSEQ multiplex PCR; TCRdb lists only in-frame clones, some missing. In the table there are some 57,000 clones, 86% of which are singletons. Sequencing was performed on peripheral blood. The receptors come from a woman older than 75 with acute or convalescent COVID-19.

The chain couples TRBV6-1 to TRBJ2-7; D is unclear. The V and J ends lost 0 bases and 0 bases respectively, with 12 bases between them. The CDR3 spans 16 residues. The germline CDR1 and CDR2 sequences are MNHNS and SASEGT. The CDR3 is CASSEAYRESSYEQYV. DNA for the CDR3: TGTGCCAGCAGTGAAGCTTACAGAGAGAGCTCCTACGAGCAGTACGTC.

The chain uses TRBV3-1 (or the pseudogene TRBV3-2) and TRBJ1-2, with D unresolved. Germline V CDR1 and CDR2: LGHDT, YNNKEL (reference sequence). Deletions cut 1 base from V and 5 bases from J, with 8 bases between. The CDR3 is 13 residues long. The CDR3: CASSQAQIYGYTF. DNA for the CDR3: TGTGCCAGCAGCCAAGCTCAGATTTATGGCTACACCTTC.

This sequence joins TRBV12-3 or TRBV12-4 and TRBJ1-5, with a weak D call TRBD1 (5 bases). The CDR3 is 13 amino acids. V was pared by 7 bases and J by 4 bases, with 11 bases between. CDR3 nucleotide sequence: TGTGCCAGCAACTTACAGGTGAATCAGCCCCAGCATTTT. Translating it yields CASNLQVNQPQHF.

The genes are TRBV4-2 and TRBJ1-6; a possible D gene is TRBD1 (6 bases). Germline V CDR1 and CDR2: LGHNA, YNFKEQ. This CDR3 contains 14 residues. V gave up 5 bases and J gave up 8 bases, with 13 bases separating them. The CDR3 spells CASSKTGLDSPLHF. CDR3 sequence (DNA): TGTGCCAGCAGCAAAACAGGGTTGGATTCACCCCTCCACTTT.

The V and J genes are TRBV6-4 and TRBJ1-2; a possible D gene is TRBD1 (5 bases). This CDR3 comprises 15 residues. Trimming left V 2 bases short and J 2 bases short, with 12 bases between. CDR1 and CDR2 from the germline V gene are MRHNA and SNTAGT. CDR3 protein: CASSDTQRGNYGYTF. The CDR3 region has the DNA TGTGCCAGCAGTGACACGCAAAGGGGAAACTATGGCTACACCTTC.

V is TRBV5-1 and J is TRBJ1-4; 7 bases are a match to TRBD1. This CDR3 spans 14 amino acids. Trimming at V came to 0 bases and at J to 4 bases, leaving 0 bases not matched to a gene. From germline, CDR1 is SGHRS and CDR2 YFSETQ. This CDR3 is CASSLDRGNEKLFF. Written as DNA, the CDR3 is TGCGCCAGCAGCTTGGACAGGGGTAATGAAAAACTGTTTTTT.

The chain recombines TRBV28 with TRBJ2-7; possibly TRBD2 for D (5 bases). V was cut by 1 base and J by 3 bases, with 13 bases left in between. The CDR3 runs 15 residues. Germline loops: CDR1 MDHEN, CDR2 SYDVKM. In DNA, the CDR3 is TGTGCCAGCAGTTTATCTTCGGGGTGGGACTACGAGCAGTACTTC. It translates to CASSLSSGWDYEQYF.

The chain couples TRBV6-1 to TRBJ2-4; D is perhaps TRBD2 (5 bases). V was clipped by 2 bases and J by 7 bases, with 15 bases between them. The CDR3 runs to 15 residues. CDR1 and CDR2 from the germline V gene are MNHNS and SASEGT. As DNA, the CDR3 is TGTGCCAGCAGTGAACCCCTGGAAACTAGGAACATTCAGTACTTC. It yields the protein CASSEPLETRNIQYF.

The chain combines TRBV3-1 (or the pseudogene TRBV3-2) with TRBJ2-3; D unresolved. The CDR3 loop spans 15 amino acids. Trimming took off 1 base at V and 6 bases at J, with 14 bases between the two ends. Looked up from germline, CDR1 is LGHDT and CDR2 is YNNKEL (reference sequence). CDR3 region: CASSQVNSNADTQYF. As DNA, the CDR3 is TGTGCCAGCAGCCAAGTTAATAGCAATGCCGATACGCAGTATTTT.

J is TRBJ2-7 and V is TRBV2; D is uncertain. CDR3 length: 14 residues. V lost 1 base and J 9 bases, leaving 16 bases between the germline ends. Germline CDR1 and CDR2: SNHLY and FYNNEI. The CDR3, as DNA: TGTGCCAGCAGTGAAGGCGCAGGCAGTGGTGGGCAGTACGTC. It yields the protein CASSEGAGSGGQYV.

This chain links TRBV5-6 with TRBJ2-7, with 11 bases identical to TRBD2. Germline V lookup: CDR1 SGHDT, CDR2 YYEEEE. Trimming took 0 bases from V and 7 from J; bases not matched to a gene: 9. This CDR3 comprises 16 residues. Written as DNA, the CDR3 is TGTGCCAGCAGCTTGGAAACTAGCGGGGGCCCTAGGGAGCAGTACTTC. This encodes CASSLETSGGPREQYF.

V gene TRBV7-3 combines with J gene TRBJ2-1; tentatively, D is TRBD2 (5 bases). Germline lookup yields CDR1 SGHTA and CDR2 FQGTGA. The length of the CDR3 is 13 residues. Trimming shortened V by 0 bases and J by 10 bases, and 10 bases separated the two germline ends. CDR3 in amino acids: CASSLTLVGEQFF. For the CDR3, the DNA is TGTGCCAGCAGCTTAACACTAGTCGGCGAGCAGTTCTTC.

J is TRBJ2-7 and V is TRBV29-1; 12 nucleotides align to TRBD2. The CDR3 contains 14 residues. Germline V gene lookup returns CDR1 SQVTM and CDR2 ANQGSEA. V lost 5 bases and J lost 4; bases outside the gene matches: 6. CDR3 sequence reads: CSVRTSGVQYEQYF. CDR3 bases: TGCAGCGTTCGGACTAGCGGGGTGCAATACGAGCAGTACTTC.

This clone was observed a handful of times. The chain links TRBV18 to TRBJ1-6; the match to TRBD1 covers 10 bases. The germline CDR1 and CDR2 sequences are KGHSH and LQKENI. Trimming took 1 base from V and 7 from J; bases not matched to a gene: 10. This CDR3 region has 18 residues. Here the CDR3 DNA reads TGTGCCAGCTCACCACGTCTCGTCGGACAGGGGGTGAATTCACCCCTCCACTTT. Translation gives CASSPRLVGQGVNSPLHF.

The table lists this clone with a count of one. A read error may account for a junction end that differs from germline. V gene TRBV12-3 or TRBV12-4 combines with J gene TRBJ1-2; 9 bases match TRBD1. The CDR3 runs to 12 residues. The CDR3 sequence is CASSLVTGGSTF. The DNA of the CDR3 is TGTGCCAGCAGTCTAGTAACAGGGGGCTCCACCTTC.